Each of the 17 T cell receptor beta chains below was sequenced from the same sample in a study of breast tumors, draining lymph nodes, adjacent tissues. The lymph nodes were axillary draining lymph nodes from breast cancer patients. One entry per CDR3 protein, called by TCRdb with MiXCR from the multiplex PCR reads. The sample has 80,000 to 130,000 distinct CDR3 sequences; approximately 21% are singletons. The source material was axillary lymph node tissue. These receptors were taken from a female donor with breast cancer. Some clones in this sample may be carry-over from other donors' samples.

The sample holds many counts of this clonotype. The V and J genes are TRBV6-6 and TRBJ1-4; D is ambiguous. Germline V gene sequence: CDR1 MNHNY, CDR2 SVGAGI (reference sequence). With 6 bases removed from V and 4 bases from J, the gap between germline ends came to 12 bases. This CDR3 is 14 amino acids long. The CDR3 nucleotides read TGTGCCAGCAGCCTGATGTCGGGTAATGAAAAACTGTTTTTT. Its protein is CASSLMSGNEKLFF.

The chain carries TRBV6-4 and TRBJ1-1; D gene uncertain. The germline V and J ends were trimmed by 6 bases and 4 bases, with 18 bases remaining between them. Germline-derived CDR1 and CDR2 are MRHNA and SNTAGT. This CDR3 is built from 15 residues. This CDR3 is CASSHYPGRSTEAFF. For the CDR3, the DNA is TGTGCCAGCAGCCATTACCCGGGAAGGAGCACTGAAGCTTTCTTT.

This clonotype was found many times. This chain uses TRBV5-1 with TRBJ2-7, with 8 nucleotides matching TRBD1. Per germline, CDR1 SGHRS and CDR2 YFSETQ. V trimming: 0 bases; J trimming: 5 bases; junction bases outside the gene matches: 10. The CDR3 sequence is 16 residues long. The CDR3: CASSLARQGAMNEQYF. CDR3 DNA: TGCGCCAGCAGCTTGGCCAGGCAGGGGGCAATGAACGAGCAGTACTTC.

This clonotype has a count of ten or more. The gene calls are TRBV19 and TRBJ2-3; D is possibly TRBD2 (5 bases). The CDR3 contains 15 residues. The germline V gene encodes CDR1 LNHDA and CDR2 SQIVND (reference sequence). V dropped 4 bases and J dropped 7 bases, with 18 bases sitting between them. The CDR3 loop reads CASSNSGGVGYTQYF. CDR3 DNA sequence: TGTGCCAGTAGTAACTCCGGAGGCGTCGGTTATACGCAGTATTTT.

As for this clonotype: Its ends do not fully match the called genes, so a read error is possible. The genes are TRBV5-1 and TRBJ2-3, with D possibly matching TRBD1 (6 bases). Germline V gives CDR1 SGHRS, CDR2 YFSETQ. The CDR3 runs to 14 residues. The CDR3 region is CASSLGGVTDTQYF. As DNA, the CDR3 is TGCGCCAGCAGCTTAGGGGGAGTGACAGACACGCAGTATTTT.

This clonotype appeared many times. V and J are TRBV6-1 and TRBJ1-5; D is perhaps TRBD1 (6 bases). The V end lost 4 bases, the J end lost 9 bases, and 16 bases lay between the germline ends. Germline-derived CDR1 and CDR2 are MNHNS and SASEGT. This CDR3 has 14 residues. Here the CDR3 DNA reads TGTGCCAGCAGTGCACTCAGGGGTAGTGGGCCCCAGCATTTT. Amino acid sequence: CASSALRGSGPQHF.

The rearrangement joins TRBV5-4 to TRBJ2-3; the match to TRBD1 covers 9 bases. The CDR3 totals 17 residues. The junction had 10 bases not matched to a gene; V was cut back by 3 bases and J by 2 bases. The germline V gene encodes CDR1 SGHNT and CDR2 YYREEE (reference sequence). CDR3 protein: CASSSGTGSIDTDTQYF. The CDR3 coding sequence is TGTGCCAGCAGCTCCGGGACAGGGTCCATTGACACAGATACGCAGTATTTT.

Regarding this clonotype: A read error is possible here, since a much larger clone lies one base away. The chain is built from TRBV10-2 and TRBJ1-5; D remains unclear. The CDR3 has 16 amino acids. Per the germline V gene, CDR1 is WSHSY and CDR2 is SAAADI. V lost 2 bases, J lost 0 bases, and 11 bases lay in between. CDR3 DNA: TGCGCCAGCAGTGAGCCGCGGGGTTATAGCAATCAGCCCCAGCATTTT. It translates to CASSEPRGYSNQPQHF.

The CDR3 coding sequence is TGTGCCAGCAGCCTAGAGGACAGGGGACGTCAGCCCCAGCATTTT. Residues: CASSLEDRGRQPQHF. J is TRBJ1-5 and V is TRBV28, with 9 bases fitting TRBD1. V shed 6 bases and J 6 bases; nucleotides not matched to a gene: 9. Germline lookup yields CDR1 MDHEN and CDR2 SYDVKM. The CDR3 covers 15 residues. The whole variable domain, remainder taken from reference TRBV28 and TRBJ1-5, is DVKVTQSSRYLVKRTGEKVFLECVQDMDHENMFWYRQDPGLGLRLIYFSYDVKMKEKGDIPEGYSVSREKKERFSLILESASTNQTSMYLCASSLEDRGRQPQHFGDGTRLSIL.

This clonotype has ten or more counts. V and J are TRBV5-1 and TRBJ2-5, with 12 bases identical to TRBD1. CDR3 length: 15 amino acids. Germline CDR1 and CDR2: SGHRS and YFSETQ. Losses at the gene ends were 5 bases for V and 5 bases for J; bases not matched to a gene: 7. The CDR3 loop is CASSRDRGRSETQYF. Here the CDR3 DNA reads TGCGCCAGCAGTCGGGACAGGGGGCGATCGGAGACCCAGTACTTC.

The table lists this clonotype with many counts. The chain couples TRBV10-2 to TRBJ2-7, with 9 bases aligning to TRBD1. Unmatched junction bases numbered 19, after V lost 2 bases and J lost 2 bases. Germline CDR1 WSHSY, CDR2 SAAADI. The CDR3 spans 20 residues. The CDR3 region has the DNA TGCGCCAGCAGTGAGCGCAAGGGACAGGGCCAGCTGCGGGATCCCTACGAGCAGTACTTC. Translating gives CASSERKGQGQLRDPYEQYF.

Comment on this clonotype: A read error is possible here, since a much larger clone lies one base away. The chain links TRBV2 to TRBJ1-2; D is undetermined. The CDR3 has 14 amino acids. Trimming removed 8 bases from V and 0 bases from J, with 13 bases in between. The V gene's germline CDR1 is SNHLY and CDR2 FYNNEI. CDR3 DNA sequence: TGTGCCAGCGGACCGGACGGGACTAACTATGGCTACACCTTC. Protein: CASGPDGTNYGYTF.

The chain uses TRBV18 and TRBJ2-3, with D possibly being TRBD1 (5 bases). CDR3 size: 16 residues. Germline V CDR1 and CDR2: KGHSH, LQKENI. Deletions cut 1 base from V and 0 bases from J, with 11 bases between. The CDR3 DNA is TGTGCCAGCTCACCACTTTTCGCAGGGAGCACAGATACGCAGTATTTT. As protein: CASSPLFAGSTDTQYF.

The table lists this clonotype with many counts. The chain carries TRBV2 and TRBJ2-3; 12 bases line up with TRBD2. Per germline, CDR1 SNHLY and CDR2 FYNNEI. With 3 bases clipped from V and 1 base from J, the junction kept 17 bases outside the gene matches. The CDR3 is 21 amino acids. DNA for the CDR3: TGTGCCAGCAGTGATGTTGGGATCGTGCTAGCGGGAGGGCCGCGCACAGATACGCAGTATTTT. This gives the protein CASSDVGIVLAGGPRTDTQYF.

This clonotype was detected many times. The genes are TRBV5-1 and TRBJ2-3, with 11 bases aligning to TRBD1. The CDR3 loop spans 15 amino acids. Germline loops: CDR1 SGHRS, CDR2 YFSETQ. Germline trimming cut 6 bases from V and 2 bases from J; bases unmatched to any gene: 5. CDR3 DNA: TGCGCCAGCAAAGGACAGGGGGCTCCCACAGATACGCAGTATTTT. This translates into CASKGQGAPTDTQYF.

V and J are TRBV27 and TRBJ2-1; D is possibly TRBD2 (6 bases). CDR3 length: 15 residues. The germline gives CDR1 MNHEY, CDR2 SMNVEV (reference sequence). The V and J ends lost 5 bases and 4 bases respectively, with 15 bases between them. CDR3 in DNA: TGTGCCAGCAGTCCGGCCCCCGGGAGTTACAATGAGCAGTTCTTC. It encodes CASSPAPGSYNEQFF.

This clonotype appeared many times. CDR3 in DNA: TGTGCCAGCAGTTCTCCGGGGAAACTGTTTTTT. Its translation: CASSSPGKLFF. This rearrangement joins TRBV12-3 or TRBV12-4 to TRBJ1-4; D gene unclear. V dropped 4 bases and J dropped 11 bases, with 8 bases sitting between them. There are 11 residues in the CDR3.